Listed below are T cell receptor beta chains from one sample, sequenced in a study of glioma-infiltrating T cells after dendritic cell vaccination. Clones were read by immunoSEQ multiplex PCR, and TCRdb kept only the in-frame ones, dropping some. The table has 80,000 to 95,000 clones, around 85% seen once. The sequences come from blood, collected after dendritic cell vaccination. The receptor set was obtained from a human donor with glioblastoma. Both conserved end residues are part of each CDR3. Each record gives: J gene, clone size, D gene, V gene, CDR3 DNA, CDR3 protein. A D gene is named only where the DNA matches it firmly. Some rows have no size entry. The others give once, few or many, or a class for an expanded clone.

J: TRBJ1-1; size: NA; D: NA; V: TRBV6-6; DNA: TGTGCCAGCAGCTCATCCCGGGTAGGGGCTGAAGCTTTCTTT; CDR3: CASSSSRVGAEAFF
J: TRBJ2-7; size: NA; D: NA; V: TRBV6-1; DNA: TGTGCCAGCAGTGAAAGTCTAGCCTACGAGCAGTACTTC; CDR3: CASSESLAYEQYF
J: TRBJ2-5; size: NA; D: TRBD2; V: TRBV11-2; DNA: TGTGCCAGCAGCTTAGAGCTAGCGGGGGGGCCGAGGATTGAGACCCAGTACTTC; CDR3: CASSLELAGGPRIETQYF
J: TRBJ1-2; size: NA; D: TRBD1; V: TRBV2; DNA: TGTGCCAGCAGTGAGGCAGGACAGGGTCCCTATGGCTACACCTTC; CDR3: CASSEAGQGPYGYTF
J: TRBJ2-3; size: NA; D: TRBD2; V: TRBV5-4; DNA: TGTGCCAGCAGCCACGGGACTAGCATAAGCACAGATACGCAGTATTTT; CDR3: CASSHGTSISTDTQYF
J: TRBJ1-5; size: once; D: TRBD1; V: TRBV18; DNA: TGTGCCAGCTCACCGGGACAGAACAATCAGCCCCAGCATTTT; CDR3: CASSPGQNNQPQHF
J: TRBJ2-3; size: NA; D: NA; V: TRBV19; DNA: TGTGCCAGTAGTCCCCCGGGGAATGGGCCCCTTAACACAGATACGCAGTATTTT; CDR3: CASSPPGNGPLNTDTQYF
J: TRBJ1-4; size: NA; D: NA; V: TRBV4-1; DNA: TGCGCCAGCAGCCAAGCAGGAGGTGAAAAACTGTTTTTT; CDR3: CASSQAGGEKLFF
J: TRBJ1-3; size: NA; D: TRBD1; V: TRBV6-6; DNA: TGTGCCAGCAGTTACGACAGGGGCTGGGCTGGAAACACCATATATTTT; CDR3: CASSYDRGWAGNTIYF
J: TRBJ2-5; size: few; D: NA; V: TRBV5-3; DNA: TGCGCCAGCAGCCAAAGGACAGGGAGGGAGCAGTACTTC; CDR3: CASSQRTGREQYF
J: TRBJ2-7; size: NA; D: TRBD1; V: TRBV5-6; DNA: TGTGCCAGCAGCTTCTTCTCATTTGGACAGGGGGCTCCCTACGAGCAGTACTTC; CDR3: CASSFFSFGQGAPYEQYF
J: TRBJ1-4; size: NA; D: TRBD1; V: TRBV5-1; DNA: TGCGCCAGCAGCGTAACAGGGGATCCGGGTAATGAAAAACTGTTTTTT; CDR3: CASSVTGDPGNEKLFF
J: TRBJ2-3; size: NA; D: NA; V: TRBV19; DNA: TGTGCCAGTAGTAGAGGCGGATCAAAAATCACAGATACGCAGTATTTT; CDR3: CASSRGGSKITDTQYF
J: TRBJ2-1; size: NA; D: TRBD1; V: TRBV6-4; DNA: TGTGCCAGCAATGGACAGGGTCCTGAGCAGTTCTTC; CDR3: CASNGQGPEQFF
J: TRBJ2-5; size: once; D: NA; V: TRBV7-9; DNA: TGTGCCAGCAGCTTAGCGCAAGGAGACCAAGAGACCCAGTACTTC; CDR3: CASSLAQGDQETQYF
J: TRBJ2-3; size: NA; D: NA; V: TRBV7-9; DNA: TGTGCCAGCAGCCCCGCATGGCGGCAGGGGAACACAGATACGCAGTATTTT; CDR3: CASSPAWRQGNTDTQYF
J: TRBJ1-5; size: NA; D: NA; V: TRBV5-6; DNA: TGTGCCAGCAGCTTGGACGGGTATAGCAATCAGCCCCAGCATTTT; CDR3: CASSLDGYSNQPQHF
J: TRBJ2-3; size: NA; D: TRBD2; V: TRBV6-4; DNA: TGTGCCAGCAGTACCCCTGGACTAGCGGGGGGTAACACAGATACGCAGTATTTT; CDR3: CASSTPGLAGGNTDTQYF
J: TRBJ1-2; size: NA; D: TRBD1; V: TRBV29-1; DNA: TGCAGCGTTGTCCCCCGACAGGGCGAATATGGCTACACCTTC; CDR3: CSVVPRQGEYGYTF
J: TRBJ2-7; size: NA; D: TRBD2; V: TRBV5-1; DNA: TGCGCCAGCAGCTTGGGGACTAGCGGGACCTTCATCTACGAGCAGTACTTC; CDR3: CASSLGTSGTFIYEQYF
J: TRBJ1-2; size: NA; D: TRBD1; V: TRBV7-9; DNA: TGTGCCAGCAGCCCGGGACAGCTCTATGGCTACACCTTC; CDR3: CASSPGQLYGYTF
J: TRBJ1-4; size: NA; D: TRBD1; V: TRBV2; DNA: TGTGCCAGCGGAGGGGGCGGTGAAAAACTGTTTTTT; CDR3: CASGGGGEKLFF
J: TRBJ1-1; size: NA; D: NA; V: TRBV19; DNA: TGTGCCAGTAGTATTCTCAACACTGAAGCTTTCTTT; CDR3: CASSILNTEAFF
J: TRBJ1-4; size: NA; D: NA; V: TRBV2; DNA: TGTGGGTCCAGGTCTGTAAGTGAAAAACTGTTTTTT; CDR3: CGSRSVSEKLFF
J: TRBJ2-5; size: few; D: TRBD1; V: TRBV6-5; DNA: TGTGCCAGCAGTCCCCTCCTACAGGGGAAGTACTTC; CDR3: CASSPLLQGKYF